Listed here are 22 T cell receptor beta chains from one sample, sequenced in a study of blood T cells in healthy people across ages. A second PCR of 7 to 11 cycles used a sample-barcoded 5' primer and a J-beta primer mix. In TCRdb, the 5' RACE reads were re-called with MiXCR into one record per CDR3 protein. The sample consists of roughly 800,000 distinct CDR3 sequences, 30% to 45% of them appearing once. The sequenced material came from blood. These receptors were taken from a man aged 18 to 30 in good health.

This chain uses TRBV27 with TRBJ2-5; D is undetermined. Per germline, CDR1 MNHEY and CDR2 SMNVEV (reference sequence). The CDR3 is made up of 13 amino acids. Deletions cut 5 bases from V and 0 bases from J, with 7 bases between. The CDR3 sequence is CASSDVNQETQYF. The DNA of the CDR3 is TGTGCCAGCAGTGACGTCAACCAAGAGACCCAGTACTTC.

As concerns this clonotype: Sequence at one end of the junction differs from germline and may be a read error. The genes are TRBV6-5 and TRBJ2-3; no clear D. The CDR3 runs to 13 residues. Germline values: CDR1 MNHEY, CDR2 SVGAGI. As DNA, the CDR3 is TGTGCCGGCAGTCGCACCAGCACAGATACGCAGTATTTT. Translated, it gives CAGSRTSTDTQYF.

Regarding this clonotype: Germline is not matched at one junction end, which may reflect a read error. This sequence joins TRBV20-1 and TRBJ2-5; 10 bases are shared with TRBD1. The germline V gene has CDR1 DFQATT and CDR2 SNEGSKA (reference sequence). The CDR3 is 15 residues long. DNA of the CDR3: TGCAGTGCTAGTGTTGTCGGACAGGGGGGTAAGACCCCGTACTTC. Residues: CSASVVGQGGKTPYF.

This clonotype was detected only a few times. This chain links TRBV2 with TRBJ2-7; the D gene could be TRBD1 or TRBD2 (7 bases each). The V gene's germline CDR1 is SNHLY and CDR2 FYNNEI. The CDR3 is made up of 14 amino acids. Trimming stripped 10 bases from V and 0 bases from J, with 16 bases between. As DNA, the CDR3 is TGTGCCACTCAGGGGGGGTCTTCCTCCTACGAGCAGTACTTC. Translation: CATQGGSSSYEQYF.

Concerning this clonotype: A much larger clone differs by one base, so this may be a read error. This chain links TRBV20-1 with TRBJ2-5, with D tentatively TRBD1 or TRBD2 (5 bases each). The CDR3 is made up of 12 amino acids. Looked up from germline, CDR1 is DFQATT and CDR2 is SNEGSKA (reference sequence). Trimming stripped 5 bases from V and 11 bases from J, with 18 bases between. CDR3 amino acids: CSAPIRGNGQYF. The CDR3 DNA follows: TGCAGTGCTCCCATCCGGGGCAATGGGCAGTACTTC.

A remark on this clonotype: A much larger clonotype is one base distant, so this may be a read error. The V call is TRBV29-1, the J call TRBJ2-7; the D gene is possibly TRBD2 (6 bases). V lost 3 bases to trimming and J lost 7 bases, with 22 bases between them. The CDR3 extends over 15 amino acids. CDR1 SQVTM and CDR2 ANQGSEA come from the germline V gene. The CDR3 nucleotides read TGCAGCGTTGAGACCCTGGGGGGACGCCGGAATGAGCAGTACTTC. Protein product: CSVETLGGRRNEQYF.

This sequence joins TRBV4-1 and TRBJ2-2; 7 bases are a match to TRBD1. Germline assignment: CDR1 MGHRA and CDR2 YSYEKL. The ends lost 4 bases at V and 4 bases at J; junction bases unmatched: 6. The CDR3 covers 15 residues. CDR3 sequence: CASSPTGQATGELFF. The CDR3, as DNA: TGCGCCAGCAGCCCGACCGGACAGGCCACCGGGGAGCTGTTTTTT.

The chain combines TRBV6-1 with TRBJ1-2; D is unresolved. The CDR3 sequence is 14 residues long. Germline CDR1 MNHNS, CDR2 SASEGT. The V end lost 2 bases, the J end lost 3 bases, and 10 bases lay between the germline ends. CDR3 DNA sequence: TGTGCCAGCAGTGAATTAATGCGGGACTATGGCTACACCTTC. This codes for CASSELMRDYGYTF.

This clonotype has ten or more counts. The V call is TRBV6-2 or TRBV6-3, the J call TRBJ2-3; D remains unclear. The CDR3 spans 12 residues. Germline values: CDR1 MNHEY, CDR2 SVGEGT. Deletions cut 6 bases from V and 6 bases from J, with 10 bases between. CDR3 in amino acids: CASSLLWDTQYF. The DNA of the CDR3 is TGTGCCAGCAGCCTCCTTTGGGATACGCAGTATTTT.

This chain joins TRBV20-1 and TRBJ2-3; 8 nucleotides align to TRBD2. The trim removed 5 bases at V and 0 bases at J, leaving 7 bases unmatched. Per germline, CDR1 DFQATT and CDR2 SNEGSKA (reference sequence). The CDR3 contains 15 residues. CDR3 sequence reads: CSASHSGESTDTQYF. Here the CDR3 DNA reads TGCAGTGCTTCCCATAGCGGGGAGAGCACAGATACGCAGTATTTT.

This clonotype was detected only a few times. This chain links TRBV7-2 with TRBJ2-3; 10 nucleotides match TRBD2. Germline V gene sequence: CDR1 SGHTA, CDR2 FQGNSA. The CDR3 sequence is 16 residues long. V lost 1 base to trimming and J lost 6 bases; unmatched junction nucleotides: 7. DNA for the CDR3: TGTGCCAGCAGCTTAGACCTAGCGGGGGCCGGGGATACGCAGTATTTT. Protein product: CASSLDLAGAGDTQYF.

This clonotype was picked up many times. This chain uses TRBV5-1 with TRBJ2-1; D not certain. The CDR3 loop spans 13 amino acids. Germline-derived CDR1 and CDR2 are SGHRS and YFSETQ. V was shortened by 5 bases and J by 1 base, with 7 bases between the two germline ends. This CDR3 reads CASRIESYNEQFF. In nucleotides, the CDR3 is TGCGCCAGCAGAATTGAGTCCTACAATGAGCAGTTCTTC. Variable domain in full (rest from reference TRBV5-1 and TRBJ2-1): KAGVTQTPRYLIKTRGQQVTLSCSPISGHRSVSWYQQTPGQGLQFLFEYFSETQRNKGNFPGRFSGRQFSNSRSEMNVSTLELGDSALYLCASRIESYNEQFFGPGTRLTVL.

The V gene is TRBV5-5, the J gene TRBJ2-1; 12 positions agree with TRBD2. Per the germline V gene, CDR1 is SGHKS and CDR2 is YYEKEE (reference sequence). The CDR3 is 15 amino acids. V gave up 6 bases and J gave up 8 bases; unmatched junction bases: 9. CDR3 in DNA: TGTGCCAGCACCTGGAGCCTAGCGGGGGGGCATGAGCAGTTCTTC. This translates into CASTWSLAGGHEQFF.

The J gene is TRBJ1-1, the V gene TRBV6-2 or TRBV6-3; D is possibly TRBD1 (5 bases). The CDR3 is 13 amino acids. V was shortened by 6 bases and J by 5 bases, with 13 bases between the two germline ends. Germline assignment: CDR1 MNHEY and CDR2 SVGEGT. This chain's CDR3 is CASRGRGLTEAFF. The CDR3 DNA reads TGTGCCAGCAGGGGAAGGGGTTTAACTGAAGCTTTCTTT.

This chain links TRBV29-1 with TRBJ2-1; D is perhaps TRBD1 (6 bases). V lost 1 base and J lost 9, with 19 bases in between. CDR1 SQVTM and CDR2 ANQGSEA come from the germline V gene. There are 15 residues in the CDR3. CDR3 sequence: CSVEGFRGDSAEQFF. CDR3 sequence (DNA): TGCAGCGTTGAAGGGTTCAGGGGCGATTCTGCTGAGCAGTTCTTC.

In its sample, this clonotype was seen once. CDR3 protein: CASSLGKARWVETQYF. The CDR3 nucleotides read TGTGCCAGCAGCTTAGGCAAAGCGAGATGGGTGGAGACCCAGTACTTC. This chain links TRBV13 with TRBJ2-5; D gene unclear. From germline, CDR1 is PRHDT and CDR2 FYEKMQ (reference sequence). The CDR3 contains 16 residues. V was shortened by 0 bases and J by 5 bases, with 16 bases between the two germline ends. Complete variable domain (other parts from reference TRBV13 and TRBJ2-5): AAGVIQSPRHLIKEKRETATLKCYPIPRHDTVYWYQQGPGQDPQFLISFYEKMQSDKGSIPDRFSAQQFSDYHSELNMSSLELGDSALYFCASSLGKARWVETQYFGPGTRLLVL.

The chain employs TRBV7-3 and TRBJ2-1; 9 positions match TRBD2. The CDR3 totals 17 residues. Losses at the gene ends were 1 base for V and 7 bases for J; bases not matched to a gene: 11. Germline assignment: CDR1 SGHTA and CDR2 FQGTGA. CDR3 nucleotides: TGTGCCAGCAGCTTAATGAGAGCGGGGGGCGGTAGAAATGAGCAGTTCTTC. Protein: CASSLMRAGGGRNEQFF.

This clonotype came up a few times. The chain uses TRBV6-4 and TRBJ2-5, with TRBD1 matching over 7 bases. Germline lookup yields CDR1 MRHNA and CDR2 SNTAGT. V shed 5 bases, J shed 5 bases, and the junction held 11 bases outside the gene matches. The CDR3 runs to 15 residues. In nucleotides, the CDR3 is TGTGCCAGCAGTTCAACAGGGGAAAAGGAGGAGACCCAGTACTTC. Residues: CASSSTGEKEETQYF.

The table lists this clonotype with a few counts. The chain has TRBV6-2 or TRBV6-3 and TRBJ1-5; D remains ambiguous. V was shortened by 5 bases and J by 7 bases, with 15 bases between the two germline ends. In germline, CDR1 is MNHEY, CDR2 SVGEGT. The CDR3 totals 14 residues. CDR3 amino acids: CASSNRAGRQPQHF. CDR3 coding DNA: TGTGCCAGCAGTAACCGGGCCGGGCGGCAGCCCCAGCATTTT.

The genes are TRBV6-5 and TRBJ1-2; 9 positions match TRBD1. The J segment lost 4 bases and the V segment lost 6 bases, leaving 9 bases of the junction unmatched. CDR1 and CDR2 (germline): MNHEY, SVGAGI. The CDR3 is 15 amino acids. CDR3 nucleotides: TGTGCCAGCAGATACGGGACAGGGCGGGTCTATGGCTACACCTTC. Translated: CASRYGTGRVYGYTF.

J is TRBJ1-2 and V is TRBV12-3 or TRBV12-4; 11 bases fit TRBD1. Unmatched junction bases numbered 8, after V lost 2 bases and J lost 6 bases. CDR3 length: 16 residues. The CDR3 loop is CASSLIGDRGIHGYTF. CDR3 in DNA: TGTGCCAGCAGTTTAATTGGGGACAGGGGGATCCATGGCTACACCTTC.

The gene calls are TRBV5-4 and TRBJ1-1; possibly TRBD1 for D (5 bases). Trimming pared 4 bases from V and 7 bases from J, leaving 20 bases between. This CDR3 is built from 15 residues. Germline CDR1 SGHNT, CDR2 YYREEE (reference sequence). In DNA, the CDR3 is TGTGCCAGCAGCCTCGGGGTTGGGGGGGTTGGTGAAGCTTTCTTT. The encoded protein is CASSLGVGGVGEAFF.